A single sample is the source of the 5 T cell receptor beta chains below, sequenced in a study of T cells in Graves' hyperthyroidism and ophthalmopathy. It was RNA transcripts that yielded the amplified TCR beta CDR3 regions. Using the HTBI primer set, a first-round RT-PCR was run on the TCR CDR3. One entry per CDR3 protein results from TCRdb running MiXCR on the multiplex PCR reads. The sample has roughly 660,000 distinct CDR3 sequences; around a sixth are singletons. Sequencing was done on a sample of blood. Receptors originate from a man aged 50-60 years with Graves' hyperthyroidism.

This clonotype showed up just a few times. The rearrangement links TRBV12-3 or TRBV12-4 to TRBJ2-7; tentatively, D is TRBD2 (5 bases). The CDR3 covers 13 residues. V was trimmed by 6 bases and J by 7 bases, leaving 16 bases between them. CDR3 region: CASREGMLSEQYF. The CDR3 DNA sequence: TGTGCCAGCAGAGAGGGAATGCTTAGTGAGCAGTACTTC.

The rearrangement joins TRBV3-1 to TRBJ2-2; D is unresolved. The CDR3 covers 14 residues. Germline lookup yields CDR1 LGHDT and CDR2 YNNKEL (reference sequence). The V end was cut by 4 bases, the J end by 5 bases, with 11 bases between. CDR3 in DNA: TGTGCCAGCAGCCCCCGAGAGATGACCGGGGAGCTGTTTTTT. It specifies CASSPREMTGELFF.

V usage is TRBV29-1 and J usage is TRBJ1-1; D gene ambiguous. Trimming pared 1 base from V and 10 bases from J, leaving 10 bases between. Germline CDR1 and CDR2: SQVTM and ANQGSEA. The CDR3 consists of 11 residues. The CDR3 bases are TGCAGCGTTGAAGGACCTTGGGGAGCTTTCTTT. Its translation: CSVEGPWGAFF.

The gene calls are TRBV10-3 and TRBJ2-1; 8 bases are shared with TRBD2. V lost 2 bases, J lost 2 bases, and 8 bases stayed unmatched. The germline V gene encodes CDR1 ENHRY and CDR2 SYGVKD. The CDR3 is made up of 17 amino acids. The CDR3 nucleotides read TGTGCCATCAGTGAGCCGGTAGCGGGGAGCCCCTACAATGAGCAGTTCTTC. Its translation: CAISEPVAGSPYNEQFF.

This clonotype was detected ten times or more. The rearrangement links TRBV11-1 to TRBJ2-5; a weak D match, TRBD1 (6 bases). Germline-derived CDR1 and CDR2 are SGHAT and FQDESV (reference sequence). V was cut by 1 base and J by 5 bases, with 20 bases left in between. This CDR3 is 17 amino acids long. CDR3 loop: CASSLESRGAGWETQYF. CDR3 bases: TGTGCCAGCAGCTTAGAAAGCAGGGGCGCAGGATGGGAGACCCAGTACTTC.